This T cell receptor beta chain was found in a study of blood T cell repertoires in COVID-19. Under the authors' procedure: Nucleated cell number was recorded as an estimate derived from reference gene primer amplification. Using immunoSEQ multiplex PCR, the repertoire was profiled, and TCRdb retains in-frame clones only, with some absent. From that table come the V and J calls and clone size; the DNA was used to work out D and trimming. Altogether about 330,000 clones are present, 65% to 85% being singletons, with the ten largest covering 1.2%. As concerns this clone: Distinct nucleotide sequences in the sample also encode this CDR3.

Sequencing input: peripheral blood. This receptor was taken from a woman in her forties or fifties with acute or convalescent COVID-19.

The CDR3 here is CASSSGTGVGNTIYF. The CDR3 bases are TGCGCCAGCAGCTCCGGGACAGGGGTTGGAAACACCATATATTTT. V usage is TRBV5-1 and J usage is TRBJ1-3; 10 bases map to TRBD1. Germline CDR1 SGHRS, CDR2 YFSETQ. Trimming cost V 3 bases and J 3 bases; bases outside gene matches: 3. The CDR3 length is 15 residues. Supplemented by reference TRBV5-1 and TRBJ1-3, the full variable domain reads KAGVTQTPRYLIKTRGQQVTLSCSPISGHRSVSWYQQTPGQGLQFLFEYFSETQRNKGNFPGRFSGRQFSNSRSEMNVSTLELGDSALYLCASSSGTGVGNTIYFGEGSWLTVV.